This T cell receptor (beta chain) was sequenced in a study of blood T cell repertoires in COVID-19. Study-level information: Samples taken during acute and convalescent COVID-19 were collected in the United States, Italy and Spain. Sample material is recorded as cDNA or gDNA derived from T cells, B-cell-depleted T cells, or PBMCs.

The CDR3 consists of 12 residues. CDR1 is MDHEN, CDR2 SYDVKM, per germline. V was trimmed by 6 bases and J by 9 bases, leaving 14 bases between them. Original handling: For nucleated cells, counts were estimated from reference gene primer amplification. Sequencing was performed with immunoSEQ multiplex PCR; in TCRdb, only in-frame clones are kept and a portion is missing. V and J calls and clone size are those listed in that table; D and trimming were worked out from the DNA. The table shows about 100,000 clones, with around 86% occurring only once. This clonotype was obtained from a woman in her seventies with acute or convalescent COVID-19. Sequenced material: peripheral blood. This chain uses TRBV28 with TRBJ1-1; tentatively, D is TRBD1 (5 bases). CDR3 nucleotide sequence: TGTGCCAGCAGCCTAGCCGGGGGAAAAGCTTTCTTT. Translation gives CASSLAGGKAFF.